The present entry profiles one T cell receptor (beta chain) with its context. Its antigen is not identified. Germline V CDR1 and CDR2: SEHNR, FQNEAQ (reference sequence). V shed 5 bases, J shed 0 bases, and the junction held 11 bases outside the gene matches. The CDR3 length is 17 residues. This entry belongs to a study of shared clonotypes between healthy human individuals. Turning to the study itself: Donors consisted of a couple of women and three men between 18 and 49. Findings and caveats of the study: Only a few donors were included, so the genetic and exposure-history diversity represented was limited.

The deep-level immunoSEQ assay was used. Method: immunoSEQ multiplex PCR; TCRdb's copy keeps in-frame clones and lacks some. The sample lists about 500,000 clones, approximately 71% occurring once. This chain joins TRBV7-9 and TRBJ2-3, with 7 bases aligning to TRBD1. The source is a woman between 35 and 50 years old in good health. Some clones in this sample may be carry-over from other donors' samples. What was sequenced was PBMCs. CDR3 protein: CASSLSTGHRSTDTQYF. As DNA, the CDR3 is TGTGCCAGCAGCCTCTCGACAGGGCACCGTAGCACAGATACGCAGTATTTT.